The 7 T cell receptor beta chains below come from one sample, sequenced in a study of T cell clonality in common variable immunodeficiency. Study-wide results and caveats: Fewer deletions and N-nucleotide insertions were reportedly seen in common variable immunodeficiency TCR beta sequences.

The antigens of these receptors remain unknown. TCRdb's copy holds only in-frame clones and misses some; the assay was immunoSEQ multiplex PCR. This sample carries 16,000 or so clones and no singletons, and about 14% goes to the top ten. Sequenced material: peripheral blood mononuclear cells. These receptors all come from a human donor with common variable immunodeficiency.

The CDR3 loop reads CASSMDRLAGNTIYF. The covered CDR3 bases are TGTGCCAGTAGTATGGACAGGTTGGCTGGAAACACC. This chain connects TRBV19 to TRBJ1-3, with 7 bases aligning to TRBD1. The read ends 3 residues before the CDR3 terminus; that terminus is restored from the germline J gene. The CDR3 has 15 residues. The V and J ends lost 3 bases and 2 bases, in that order; junction bases with no gene match: 4. CDR1 is LNHDA, CDR2 SQIVND, per germline (reference sequence).

About this clone itself: The read ends 3 residues shy of where the CDR3 ends; the end is completed using the germline J gene. V gene TRBV11-1 combines with J gene TRBJ2-7, with D unresolved. The CDR3 runs 12 residues. CDR1 and CDR2 from the germline V gene are SGHAT and FQDESV (reference sequence). Trimming stripped 2 bases from V and 3 bases from J, with 5 bases between. The CDR3 is CASSLPGYEQYF. CDR3 bases read: TGTGCCAGCAGCTTACCAGGCTACGAG.

Comments on this clone: A single base separates this from a much larger clone, so it may be a read error. The read ends 3 residues shy of where the CDR3 ends; the end is completed using the germline J gene. The chain combines TRBV6-1 with TRBJ1-1, with D tentatively TRBD1 (5 bases). This CDR3 is 13 amino acids long. From germline, CDR1 is MNHNS and CDR2 SASEGT. The CDR3: CASGDRVNTEAFF. Incomplete CDR3 DNA: TGTGCCAGCGGTGACAGAGTGAACACTGAA.

In its sample, this clone was seen a few times. The read gets to within 3 residues of the CDR3 end, and the germline J gene fills in the rest. The chain couples TRBV6-2 or TRBV6-3 to TRBJ2-3; 10 bases agree with TRBD1. This CDR3 is 15 amino acids long. The V and J ends lost 7 bases and 5 bases, in that order; junction bases with no gene match: 9. CDR1 is MNHEY and CDR2 is SVGEGT in the germline V gene. CDR3 region: CASNGRDRGGDTQYF. The part of the CDR3 DNA that was read is TGTGCCAGCAATGGCCGGGACAGGGGAGGAGATACG.

In its sample, this clone was seen a few times. The DNA ends 3 residues before the CDR3 does, and the rest of the CDR3 is filled in from the germline J gene. The gene calls are TRBV30 and TRBJ1-3; perhaps TRBD1 as D (6 bases). The germline V gene encodes CDR1 GTSNPN and CDR2 SVGIG (reference sequence). V was clipped by 0 bases and J by 1 base, with 19 bases between them. This CDR3 region has 18 residues. The DNA read from the CDR3 is TGTGCCTGGAGTGTAGGGGCTCCGGGACACCCATCTGGAAACACC. This encodes CAWSVGAPGHPSGNT. The CDR3, in full, reads CAWSVGAPGHPSGNTIYF.

Only a few counts were recorded for this clone. From the germline J gene comes the end of the CDR3, since the read stops 3 residues before it. The rearrangement links TRBV6-2 or TRBV6-3 to TRBJ2-5; 7 nucleotides match TRBD1. Germline V gene lookup returns CDR1 MNHEY and CDR2 SVGEGT. With 6 bases clipped from V and 0 bases from J, the junction kept 7 bases outside the gene matches. The CDR3 runs 15 residues. The CDR3 loop reads CASSKQTGYQETQYF. The CDR3 bases that were read are TGTGCCAGCAGCAAACAGACAGGGTACCAAGAGACC.

This clone was seen at least ten times. Read sequence stops 3 residues before the CDR3 end, and the germline J gene provides the missing end. This sequence joins TRBV19 and TRBJ2-1; a possible D gene is TRBD1 (5 bases). The germline V and J ends were trimmed by 3 bases and 4 bases, with 7 bases remaining between them. Germline CDR1 is LNHDA and CDR2 is SQIVND (reference sequence). The CDR3 has 13 residues. The CDR3 loop is CASSIRTYNEQFF. The sequenced part of the CDR3 DNA is TGTGCCAGTAGTATCAGGACATACAATGAG.